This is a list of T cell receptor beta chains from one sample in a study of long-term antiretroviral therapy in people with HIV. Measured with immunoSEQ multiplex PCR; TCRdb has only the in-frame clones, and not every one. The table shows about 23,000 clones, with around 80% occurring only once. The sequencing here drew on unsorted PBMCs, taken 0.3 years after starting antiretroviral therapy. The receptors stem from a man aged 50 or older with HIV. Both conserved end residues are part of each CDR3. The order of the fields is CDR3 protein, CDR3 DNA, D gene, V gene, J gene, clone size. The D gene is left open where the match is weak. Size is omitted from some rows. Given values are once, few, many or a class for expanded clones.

CASSLRTSGRAGTGELFF	TGTGCCAGCAGTTTAAGGACTAGCGGGAGGGCCGGCACCGGGGAGCTGTTTTTT	TRBD2	TRBV27	TRBJ2-2	.
CASSGRVANYGYTF	TGTGCCAGCAGTGGGCGGGTAGCTAACTATGGCTACACCTTC	.	TRBV2	TRBJ1-2	.
CAWSVLGTGANVLTF	TGTGCCTGGAGTGTACTGGGAACTGGGGCCAACGTCCTGACTTTC	.	TRBV30	TRBJ2-6	.
CASRNEPGTVYGYTF	TGTGCCAGCAGAAATGAACCCGGGACAGTCTATGGCTACACCTTC	TRBD1	TRBV28	TRBJ1-2	.
CASRPPGTGELFF	TGTGCCAGCAGACCCCCGGGCACCGGGGAGCTGTTTTTT	.	TRBV7-3	TRBJ2-2	once
CASSIQGSYNEQFF	TGTGCCAGCAGCATACAGGGCTCCTACAATGAGCAGTTCTTC	.	TRBV11-3	TRBJ2-1	once
CASSPGTDIQYF	TGTGCCAGCAGCCCGGGAACGGACATTCAGTACTTC	.	TRBV7-8	TRBJ2-4	.
CASTRSGGAQETQYF	TGTGCCAGTACCCGATCAGGAGGGGCCCAAGAGACCCAGTACTTC	.	TRBV19	TRBJ2-5	.
CASHGQGNYNEQFF	TGCGCCAGCCACGGACAGGGGAACTACAATGAGCAGTTCTTC	TRBD1	TRBV4-1	TRBJ2-1	.
CASSRLGGNTEAFF	TGTGCCAGCAGTCGCCTCGGGGGGAACACTGAAGCTTTCTTT	.	TRBV5-5	TRBJ1-1	.
CASSLIGSVNQPQHF	TGTGCCAGCAGCTTGATAGGGTCAGTAAATCAGCCCCAGCATTTT	.	TRBV7-2	TRBJ1-5	.
CAWMKGTDEFYNSPLHF	TGTGCCTGGATGAAGGGGACAGACGAGTTCTATAATTCACCCCTCCACTTT	TRBD1	TRBV30	TRBJ1-6	few
CASVYRGSTEAFF	TGTGCCAGCGTGTACAGGGGATCCACTGAAGCTTTCTTT	TRBD1	TRBV6-5	TRBJ1-1	.
CASSPAGGNQPQHF	TGTGCCAGCAGTCCGGCCGGGGGGAACCAGCCCCAGCATTTT	.	TRBV6-6	TRBJ1-5	.
CASSLGSHTEAFF	TGTGCCAGCAGCTTAGGCAGCCACACTGAAGCTTTCTTT	.	TRBV7-2	TRBJ1-1	.
CASGSTGGEKLFF	TGTGCCAGCGGATCTACAGGGGGTGAAAAACTGTTTTTT	TRBD1	TRBV7-9	TRBJ1-4	.
CASSQLGLGADTQYF	TGTGCCAGCAGCCAACTCGGACTAGGCGCAGATACGCAGTATTTT	TRBD2	TRBV14	TRBJ2-3	.
CASSIPGTLPNYGYTF	TGTGCCAGTAGTATCCCGGGGACACTTCCTAACTATGGCTACACCTTC	.	TRBV19	TRBJ1-2	.
CASSILRGSTDTQYF	TGTGCCAGTAGTATCCTCCGAGGGAGCACAGATACGCAGTATTTT	.	TRBV19	TRBJ2-3	few
CASSVGSGTLRAYNEQFF	TGTGCCAGCAGCGTAGGTTCTGGGACCCTGAGGGCCTACAATGAGCAGTTCTTC	.	TRBV9	TRBJ2-1	.
CASPGGAYEQYF	TGCGCCAGCCCTGGCGGGGCCTACGAGCAGTACTTC	.	TRBV10-1	TRBJ2-7	once
CASSLLAGGPNEQFF	TGTGCCAGCAGTTTACTAGCGGGGGGGCCAAATGAGCAGTTCTTC	TRBD2	TRBV6-4	TRBJ2-1	.
CASSIVGGETQYF	TGTGCCAGTAGTATAGTGGGGGGGGAGACCCAGTACTTC	TRBD2	TRBV19	TRBJ2-5	medium-sized
CASSELGQGTNIQYF	TGTGCCAGCAGTGAATTAGGCCAGGGGACGAACATTCAGTACTTC	.	TRBV25-1	TRBJ2-4	.
CASTADRNTGELFF	TGTGCCAGCACCGCGGACAGGAACACCGGGGAGCTGTTTTTT	.	TRBV2	TRBJ2-2	.
CASSQDTSGGYNEQFF	TGCGCCAGCAGCCAAGACACTAGCGGGGGGTACAATGAGCAGTTCTTC	TRBD2	TRBV4-3	TRBJ2-1	.
CASRSQGSPEAFF	TGTGCCAGCAGATCACAGGGCTCGCCTGAAGCTTTCTTT	.	TRBV13	TRBJ1-1	.
CASSFNNSTDTQYF	TGTGCCAGCAGCTTCAATAATAGCACAGATACGCAGTATTTT	.	TRBV7-9	TRBJ2-3	few
CASSEAPRTGIRYGYTF	TGTGCCAGCAGTGAAGCACCTCGGACAGGGATCCGGTATGGCTACACCTTC	TRBD1	TRBV6-1	TRBJ1-2	.
CASSTTTGADEKLFF	TGTGCCAGCAGCACCACGACAGGGGCGGATGAAAAACTGTTTTTT	TRBD1	TRBV11-2	TRBJ1-4	.
CAWRGGQDSGNTIYF	TGTGCCTGGAGAGGTGGACAGGACTCTGGAAACACCATATATTTT	TRBD1	TRBV30	TRBJ1-3	few
CASSLDRTGVYGYTF	TGTGCCAGCAGCTTAGATAGGACAGGCGTCTATGGCTACACCTTC	TRBD1	TRBV7-9	TRBJ1-2	.
CASSFRVGDYEQYF	TGTGCCAGCAGCTTTCGGGTAGGCGACTACGAGCAGTACTTC	.	TRBV5-5	TRBJ2-7	.
CASSRTAQETQYF	TGTGCCAGCTCACGGACAGCCCAAGAGACCCAGTACTTC	.	TRBV18	TRBJ2-5	once
CASSDRMANTEAFF	TGCGCCAGCAGTGACCGGATGGCGAACACTGAAGCTTTCTTT	.	TRBV10-2	TRBJ1-1	.
CASSLNRETEAFF	TGTGCCAGCAGTTTAAACAGAGAGACTGAAGCTTTCTTT	.	TRBV27	TRBJ1-1	.
CSVPGTGDGYTF	TGCAGCGTCCCCGGGACAGGGGACGGCTACACCTTC	TRBD1	TRBV29-1	TRBJ1-2	medium-sized
CASSSRRTGGDENYGYTF	TGCGCCAGCAGCTCCCGAAGGACAGGGGGCGACGAGAACTATGGCTACACCTTC	TRBD1	TRBV5-1	TRBJ1-2	.
CASSEMTGSHYEQYF	TGTGCCAGCAGTGAAATGACGGGCAGCCACTACGAGCAGTACTTC	.	TRBV2	TRBJ2-7	.
CASSYGQFNSPLHF	TGTGCCAGCAGTTACGGACAGTTTAATTCACCCCTCCACTTT	.	TRBV6-5	TRBJ1-6	.
CASSVGGANYGYTF	TGTGCCAGCAGCGTAGGGGGGGCTAACTATGGCTACACCTTC	.	TRBV9	TRBJ1-2	.